This TCR beta chain came from a study of blood T cell repertoires in COVID-19. Looked up from germline, CDR1 is ENHRY and CDR2 is SYGVKD. The CDR3 spans 18 residues. V dropped 1 base and J dropped 1; count of bases not matched to a gene: 10. TCRdb's copy holds only in-frame clones and misses some; the assay was immunoSEQ multiplex PCR. The sample carries about 440,000 clones, about 90% recorded once. The study recruited people aged about 18 to 95 years across around 24 US areas. The sequence derives from a man aged 18 to 29 who had recovered from COVID-19. What was sequenced was PBMCs or T cells enriched from blood (not recorded which). This chain connects TRBV10-3 to TRBJ2-5; 9 bases are shared with TRBD2. The CDR3 here is CAISELGRGAGGQETQYF. CDR3 bases: TGTGCCATCAGTGAGTTAGGTCGGGGAGCGGGAGGCCAAGAGACCCAGTACTTC.